The entry below gives a single TCR beta chain sequence along with its context. The data are from a study of CD8 T cells in Susac syndrome. V dropped 7 bases and J dropped 3; count of bases not matched to a gene: 18. The CDR3 spans 19 residues. Per the germline V gene, CDR1 is SQVTM and CDR2 is ANQGSEA. Sequencing targeted TCR beta in T cells from blood (CD8+ and CD4+). The RNA input was roughly 0.45 to 1 ug, and it was reverse transcribed with random hexamers. Coverage of TCR beta CDR3 amplification by immunoSEQ multiplex PCR extended to 54 Vbeta and 13 Jbeta. TCRdb recomputed calls from the immunoSEQ multiplex PCR reads with MiXCR, one row per CDR3 protein. Counted here are 75,000 to 100,000 distinct CDR3 sequences, 94% occurring once; the ten biggest clones make up less than 0.95%.

This clonotype was sampled from a human donor with Susac syndrome. The chain couples TRBV29-1 to TRBJ2-2; 12 bases are a match to TRBD2. The sample consisted of CD8+ T cells from PBMCs. The CDR3 protein is CSALKTPLLAGGHTGELFF. The CDR3 DNA follows: TGCAGCGCATTGAAGACCCCCTTACTAGCGGGAGGACACACCGGGGAGCTGTTTTTT.